This TCR beta chain was identified in a study of blood T cell repertoires in COVID-19 (dated by TCRdb to the early 2020s). About the investigation overall: Samples covering the acute and convalescent phases of COVID-19 were provided by collaborators in the United States, Italy and Spain. The prospective study material was composed of cDNA or gDNA derived from T cells, B-cell-depleted T cells, or PBMCs. Deeply sampled blood TCRbeta repertoires from subjects exposed to, actively infected with, or recovered from COVID-19 were included in the dataset. A freely available public database, intended as a resource for researchers studying the immune response to SARS-CoV-2, is where the repertoires were released. The samples were drawn from the first 160 participants of the ongoing ImmuneRACE study and from under 1,500 subjects provided by 6 global collaborators. The sample metadata nearly always contained a de-identified subject ID, COVID-19 status, age in years and sex. HLA class I and class II types, where available, came from metadata supplied by the sample provider rather than from assay-based typing.

Only one count was recorded for this clone. This receptor's antigen is unknown. Within one base of it there is no much larger clone, and no base qualities were kept. The CDR3, cysteine through phenylalanine, is 17 amino acids long. Only the CDR3 part of the read is kept: 51 bases, read in frame from the first base. Cut back by 8 bases and 0 bases, the V and J ends lie 23 bases apart. The germline V gene supplies CDR1 SQVTM and CDR2 ANQGSEA. The immunoSEQ Assay, a bias-controlled multiplex PCR, was used to amplify TCRbeta CDR3 regions from genomic DNA. On the authors' methods: Within the assay, amplification of reference gene primers was used to estimate how many nucleated cells each sample contained. To quantify the absolute abundance of each unique TCRbeta CDR3 rearrangement, sequence reads were collapsed and filtered. For each sample, productive Simpson clonality was calculated by taking the square root of Simpson's diversity index across productive rearrangements. TCRdb stores this immuneACCESS table with in-frame sequences only. Part of the clones is absent; in the studies checked, under half of the shortfall reflects unresolved V genes, and no reason is known for the rest. The V and J calls and the clone size are those of that table, but D and trimming were determined from the DNA. The sample table contains about 39,000 clones; only one count was recorded for roughly 87% of them. Around 20% of the sample is held by the ten biggest clonotypes.

Collaborating institutions collected whole blood in K2EDTA tubes following their own protocols. Collaborator samples were shipped for TCRbeta analysis as frozen whole blood, isolated PBMCs, or DNA extracted from either sample type. On the study overall, not on this receptor specifically: Clinical and demographic metadata were provided uncurated, with the amount varying by source and participant.

Sequencing was carried out using peripheral blood. The sequence came from a man aged 55 to 70 with acute or convalescent COVID-19. The rearranged chain carries TRBV29-1 and TRBJ2-1; the D gene is possibly TRBD2, with 5 bases matching. The CDR3 is CSFLRKRPMSSYNEQFF. At the DNA level, the sequence is TGCAGCTTCCTCCGAAAGCGGCCCATGAGCTCCTACAATGAGCAGTTCTTC.